These 27 T cell receptor beta chains share one sample of origin, sequenced in a study of cytomegalovirus exposure and HLA in healthy donors. A multiplex PCR was run with 60 Vbeta primers and 13 Jbeta primers. Clones were sequenced by immunoSEQ multiplex PCR, and TCRdb holds only the in-frame ones, with some missing. Among 120,000 or so clones listed, over 70% were seen once. Sequenced sample: PBMCs. The receptors originated from a female donor in good health and CMV-seronegative.

V is TRBV2 and J is TRBJ2-6; D gene uncertain. V was pared by 0 bases and J by 2 bases, with 8 bases between. The CDR3 has 16 amino acids. Looked up from germline, CDR1 is SNHLY and CDR2 is FYNNEI. As DNA, the CDR3 is TGTGCCAGCAGTGAAGCCCAGGCACCTGGGGCCAACGTCCTGACTTTC. It translates to CASSEAQAPGANVLTF.

The rearrangement joins TRBV5-5 to TRBJ1-2; no definite D call. The CDR3 sequence is 12 residues long. CDR1 SGHKS and CDR2 YYEKEE come from the germline V gene (reference sequence). V gave up 5 bases and J gave up 7 bases, with 12 bases separating them. CDR3 sequence (DNA): TGTGCCAGCAGTCTGGAGCTTGGTGGCTACACCTTC. Translation gives CASSLELGGYTF.

J is TRBJ2-2 and V is TRBV4-2, with D tentatively TRBD1 (5 bases). CDR1 and CDR2 (germline): LGHNA, YNFKEQ. Trimming removed 4 bases at V and 7 bases at J, with 19 bases between. This CDR3 comprises 16 residues. The CDR3 protein is CASSRPQMQGIGELFF. The CDR3 bases are TGTGCCAGCAGCCGCCCACAAATGCAGGGAATCGGGGAGCTGTTTTTT.

V and J are TRBV10-3 and TRBJ2-2; D unresolved. Germline lookup yields CDR1 ENHRY and CDR2 SYGVKD. V was cut by 3 bases and J by 6 bases, with 8 bases left in between. This CDR3 is built from 13 residues. CDR3 in DNA: TGTGCCATCAGTGACAGTTTGGCCGGGGAGCTGTTTTTT. This encodes CAISDSLAGELFF.

The chain joins TRBV7-2 to TRBJ1-2; 7 nucleotides match TRBD1. Germline V gene sequence: CDR1 SGHTA, CDR2 FQGNSA. Trimming at V came to 5 bases and at J to 6 bases, leaving 6 bases not matched to a gene. This CDR3 has 13 amino acids. CDR3 sequence: CASSPTGFDGYTF. The CDR3 nucleotides read TGTGCCAGCAGCCCGACAGGGTTCGATGGCTACACCTTC.

This clone was counted only a few times. The chain recombines TRBV5-1 with TRBJ2-7; possible D gene TRBD1, 6 bases. The CDR3 is 14 amino acids. Trimming took off 5 bases at V and 0 bases at J, with 12 bases between the two ends. Germline assignment: CDR1 SGHRS and CDR2 YFSETQ. CDR3 coding DNA: TGCGCCAGCAGGTGGCAGGGGAGCTCCTACGAGCAGTACTTC. Translating it yields CASRWQGSSYEQYF.

In its sample, this clone was seen a few times. This chain uses TRBV6-6 with TRBJ1-1; D ambiguous. The CDR3 has 12 residues. Trimming cost V 6 bases and J 0 bases, with 5 bases left between them. CDR1 is MNHNY and CDR2 is SVGAGI in the germline V gene (reference sequence). CDR3 region: CASRALNTEAFF. CDR3 sequence (DNA): TGTGCCAGCAGGGCACTGAACACTGAAGCTTTCTTT.

A single count supports this clone. The CDR3 sequence is CASSYIVGQETQYF. DNA for the CDR3: TGTGCCAGCAGTTACATCGTCGGGCAAGAGACCCAGTACTTC. The chain uses TRBV6-5 and TRBJ2-5, with D unclear. The germline V gene has CDR1 MNHEY and CDR2 SVGAGI. V was cut by 2 bases and J by 2 bases, with 9 bases left in between. The CDR3 totals 14 residues.

The rearrangement uses TRBV6-5 and TRBJ1-2, with D possibly matching TRBD1 (5 bases). The germline CDR1 and CDR2 sequences are MNHEY and SVGAGI. V was trimmed by 6 bases and J by 2 bases, leaving 16 bases between them. The CDR3 contains 15 residues. CDR3 nucleotides: TGTGCCAGCAGCCGACAGCCACACGGAAACTATGGCTACACCTTC. Translated: CASSRQPHGNYGYTF.

The chain is built from TRBV2 and TRBJ2-1; 7 bases agree with TRBD2. The CDR3 extends over 14 amino acids. Trimming took 8 bases from V and 3 from J; bases not matched to a gene: 7. CDR1 and CDR2 (germline): SNHLY, FYNNEI. The CDR3 loop reads CASRAGRGYNEQFF. CDR3 nucleotide sequence: TGTGCCAGCCGAGCGGGGCGGGGCTACAATGAGCAGTTCTTC.

This rearrangement joins TRBV6-1 to TRBJ2-7; 8 bases match TRBD1. The CDR3 is 14 residues long. Germline V gene sequence: CDR1 MNHNS, CDR2 SASEGT. V shed 4 bases, J shed 5 bases, and the junction held 7 bases outside the gene matches. As DNA, the CDR3 is TGTGCCAGCAGTGGACACAGGGGGAGCAACGAGCAGTACTTC. Translation: CASSGHRGSNEQYF.

The V call is TRBV6-5, the J call TRBJ2-1, with D possibly TRBD2 on 5 matching bases. V was clipped by 6 bases and J by 1 base, with 13 bases between them. The CDR3 runs to 15 residues. CDR1 is MNHEY, CDR2 SVGAGI, per germline. CDR3 bases: TGTGCCAGCAGGGGAGCGACGGAATCCTACAATGAGCAGTTCTTC. Translated, it gives CASRGATESYNEQFF.

The rearrangement joins TRBV1 to TRBJ1-6. TRBV1 corresponds to a pseudogene. The CDR3 covers 16 residues. The CDR3 region has the DNA TGCACCAGCAGCCAAGGGAAGGGAGGATCCGATTCACCCCTCCACTTT. It encodes CTSSQGKGGSDSPLHF.

The chain combines TRBV18 with TRBJ2-3, with D hard to call. V gave up 0 bases and J gave up 0 bases, with 10 bases separating them. Germline CDR1 and CDR2: KGHSH and LQKENI. The CDR3 extends over 16 amino acids. CDR3 DNA sequence: TGTGCCAGCTCACCACCTTCGTCCCTTAGCACAGATACGCAGTATTTT. Its translation: CASSPPSSLSTDTQYF.

J is TRBJ1-5 and V is TRBV6-5; 7 bases are a match to TRBD1. CDR3 length equals 15 residues. J lost 2 bases, V lost 6 bases, and 7 bases had no gene match. The germline CDR1 and CDR2 sequences are MNHEY and SVGAGI. In DNA form, the CDR3 reads TGTGCCAGCAGCACGACAGGGATTGGCAATCAGCCCCAGCATTTT. It translates to CASSTTGIGNQPQHF.

The chain combines TRBV18 with TRBJ1-4; D gene ambiguous. The CDR3 contains 14 residues. Germline values: CDR1 KGHSH, CDR2 LQKENI. Trimming cost V 3 bases and J 0 bases, with 5 bases left between them. The CDR3 here is CASSPTSTNEKLFF. The CDR3 DNA follows: TGTGCCAGCTCACCCACTTCAACTAATGAAAAACTGTTTTTT.

The rearrangement uses TRBV6-6 and TRBJ2-1; the D gene is possibly TRBD2 (6 bases). Per germline, CDR1 MNHNY and CDR2 SVGAGI (reference sequence). This CDR3 has 15 residues. The V gene lost 4 bases and the J gene lost 6 bases, with 16 bases spanning the gap. CDR3 sequence: CASSLGQGLFNEQFF. CDR3 bases: TGTGCCAGCAGTTTAGGTCAGGGACTGTTCAATGAGCAGTTCTTC.

The chain links TRBV2 to TRBJ2-1; 9 nucleotides match TRBD2. Trimming removed 5 bases from V and 8 bases from J; junction bases left unmatched: 7. CDR1 SNHLY and CDR2 FYNNEI come from the germline V gene. The CDR3 is 14 residues long. The CDR3 DNA sequence: TGTGCCAGCAGTTCCGGGACTAGCCTGCATGAGCAGTTCTTC. This translates into CASSSGTSLHEQFF.

The chain joins TRBV30 to TRBJ1-5, with D uncertain. The CDR3 spans 13 residues. Germline loops: CDR1 GTSNPN, CDR2 SVGIG (reference sequence). The germline V and J ends were trimmed by 2 bases and 7 bases, with 12 bases remaining between them. CDR3 DNA: TGTGCCTGGAGTTCTGGTGACATGCAGCCCCAGCATTTT. It specifies CAWSSGDMQPQHF.

This chain links TRBV15 with TRBJ1-6; D is unresolved. CDR1 and CDR2 from the germline V gene are LNHNV and YYDKDF (reference sequence). This CDR3 is built from 13 residues. V gave up 0 bases and J gave up 9 bases, with 6 bases separating them. The CDR3 here is CATSRDQRSPLHF. The CDR3 DNA follows: TGTGCCACCAGCAGAGATCAGCGTTCACCCCTCCACTTT.

The chain combines TRBV7-9 with TRBJ1-5; D remains unclear. The V end lost 3 bases, the J end lost 3 bases, and 3 bases lay between the germline ends. CDR1 and CDR2 (germline): SEHNR, FQNEAQ (reference sequence). This CDR3 is built from 12 residues. The DNA for the CDR3 is TGTGCCAGCAGCTTCGTCAATCAGCCCCAGCATTTT. As protein: CASSFVNQPQHF.

This sequence joins TRBV21-1 and TRBJ1-1; the DNA was not compared with TRBD1, the D call given in the table. TRBV21-1 is an annotated pseudogene. The CDR3 extends over 18 amino acids. DNA of the CDR3: TGTGCCAGCAGCAAAGTGGAGACAGGGCCACAGAAGGGCACTGAAGCTTTCTTT. The encoded protein is CASSKVETGPQKGTEAFF.

V and J are TRBV27 and TRBJ2-5; D possibly corresponds to TRBD2 (6 bases). Looked up from germline, CDR1 is MNHEY and CDR2 is SMNVEV (reference sequence). Trimming took 3 bases from V and 7 from J, leaving 18 bases between them. The CDR3 runs to 15 residues. The CDR3 DNA reads TGTGCCAGCAGTTTGCGGGACTCCAATTCGGCGACCCAGTACTTC. Its translation is CASSLRDSNSATQYF.

V gene TRBV18 combines with J gene TRBJ1-1; 7 bases fit TRBD1. J lost 1 base, V lost 3 bases, and 11 bases had no gene match. CDR3 size: 17 residues. CDR1 KGHSH and CDR2 LQKENI come from the germline V gene. CDR3 sequence reads: CASSPRTGPVGNTEAFF. In DNA, the CDR3 is TGTGCCAGCTCACCTAGGACAGGACCAGTGGGGAACACTGAAGCTTTCTTT.

This clone has only a few counts. The V and J genes are TRBV6-6 and TRBJ1-3; 8 nucleotides match TRBD1. The V gene end was trimmed by 6 bases and the J gene end by 0 bases; junction bases not matched to a gene: 4. In germline, CDR1 is MNHNY, CDR2 SVGAGI (reference sequence). The CDR3 length is 15 residues. The CDR3 region has the DNA TGTGCCAGCAGCGGACAGGGATACTCTGGAAACACCATATATTTT. It encodes CASSGQGYSGNTIYF.

The chain recombines TRBV10-2 with TRBJ2-3; 14 bases match TRBD2. CDR3 length: 13 residues. V shed 8 bases and J 5 bases; nucleotides not matched to a gene: 0. The germline V gene encodes CDR1 WSHSY and CDR2 SAAADI. The CDR3 DNA sequence: TGCGCCAGCGGGACTAGCGGGAGAGATACGCAGTATTTT. The encoded protein is CASGTSGRDTQYF.

The V call is TRBV27, the J call TRBJ1-2; D remains unclear. The CDR3 contains 14 residues. Trimming shortened V by 4 bases and J by 4 bases, and 13 bases separated the two germline ends. Germline values: CDR1 MNHEY, CDR2 SMNVEV (reference sequence). This chain's CDR3 is CASSSSGEVYGYTF. CDR3 DNA sequence: TGTGCCAGCAGTTCCTCTGGGGAGGTCTATGGCTACACCTTC.